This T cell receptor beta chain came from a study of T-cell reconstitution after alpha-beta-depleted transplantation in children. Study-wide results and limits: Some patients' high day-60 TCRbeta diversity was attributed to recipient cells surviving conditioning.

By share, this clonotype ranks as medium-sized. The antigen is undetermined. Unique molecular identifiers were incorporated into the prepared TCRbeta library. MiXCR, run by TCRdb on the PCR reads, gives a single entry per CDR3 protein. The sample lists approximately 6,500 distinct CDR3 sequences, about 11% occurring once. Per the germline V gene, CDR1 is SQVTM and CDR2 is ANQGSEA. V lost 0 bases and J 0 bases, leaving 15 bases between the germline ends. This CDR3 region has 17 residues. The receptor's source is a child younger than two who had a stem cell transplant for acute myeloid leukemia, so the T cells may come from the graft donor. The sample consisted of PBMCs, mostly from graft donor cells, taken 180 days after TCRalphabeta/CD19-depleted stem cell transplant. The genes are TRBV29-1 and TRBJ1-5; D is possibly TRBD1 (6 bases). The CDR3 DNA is TGCAGCGTTGAAGATCCGGGACCGGGGGCTAGCAATCAGCCCCAGCATTTT. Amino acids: CSVEDPGPGASNQPQHF.